These T cell receptor beta chains were read from a single sample in a study of blood T cells in healthy people across ages. Via MiXCR, TCRdb re-called the 5' RACE reads, giving one row per CDR3 protein. The sample lists about 780,000 distinct CDR3 sequences, roughly 46% occurring once. Sample: blood. These receptors originate from a man at least 80 years old in good health. The CDR3 runs from the conserved cysteine through the conserved F or W. D genes are given only for firm matches. Part of the rows lack a size; the others show once, few, many or a class for expanded clones.

d_gene: -; abundance: few; j_gene: TRBJ2-6; v_gene: TRBV4-1; CDR3nt: TGCGCCAGCAGCCAAGTGGGCGGAAAAACCTCTGGGGCCAACGTCCTGACTTTC; CDR3aa: CASSQVGGKTSGANVLTF
d_gene: -; abundance: -; j_gene: TRBJ1-6; v_gene: TRBV2; CDR3nt: TGTGCCAGCAGTGAGCCGAGGCCAGCCGCCAATTCGCCCCTCCACTTT; CDR3aa: CASSEPRPAANSPLHF
d_gene: -; abundance: many; j_gene: TRBJ1-6; v_gene: TRBV7-2; CDR3nt: TGTGCCAGCAGCTTAGGACTTGGCAGGGTCAATTCACCCCTCCACTTT; CDR3aa: CASSLGLGRVNSPLHF
d_gene: -; abundance: -; j_gene: TRBJ2-6; v_gene: TRBV24-1; CDR3nt: TGTGCCACCAGTGATACAGGTGGACAGCCTGGGGCCAACGTCCTGACTTTC; CDR3aa: CATSDTGGQPGANVLTF
d_gene: TRBD2; abundance: few; j_gene: TRBJ2-3; v_gene: TRBV20-1; CDR3nt: TGCAGTGCATCAGCCGGGACTAGCGATTCAAGAACAGATACGCAGTATTTT; CDR3aa: CSASAGTSDSRTDTQYF
d_gene: TRBD1; abundance: many; j_gene: TRBJ2-5; v_gene: TRBV24-1; CDR3nt: TGTGCCACCAGCCTACGGGACAGCGGAGAGACCCAGTACTTC; CDR3aa: CATSLRDSGETQYF
d_gene: TRBD1; abundance: -; j_gene: TRBJ2-5; v_gene: TRBV10-1; CDR3nt: TGCGCCAGCAGTATAAACCTTTACAGGGGCGGTGAGACCCAGTACTTC; CDR3aa: CASSINLYRGGETQYF
d_gene: -; abundance: once; j_gene: TRBJ2-7; v_gene: TRBV7-9; CDR3nt: TGTGCCAGCAGCTTAGGTTTGGGGGGCGCTTACAATGAGCAGTACTTC; CDR3aa: CASSLGLGGAYNEQYF
d_gene: TRBD1; abundance: -; j_gene: TRBJ2-7; v_gene: TRBV2; CDR3nt: TGTGCCAGCAGTTTGGACAGGCCCTCCTACGAGCAGTACTTC; CDR3aa: CASSLDRPSYEQYF
d_gene: TRBD1; abundance: once; j_gene: TRBJ2-3; v_gene: TRBV11-2; CDR3nt: TGTGCCAGCAGCCTCACAGGGGGCGCGTACGAGAACACAGATACGCAGTATTTT; CDR3aa: CASSLTGGAYENTDTQYF
d_gene: -; abundance: -; j_gene: TRBJ2-7; v_gene: TRBV4-2; CDR3nt: TGTGCCAGCAGCCAAGAGGACAGCTCCTACGAGCAGTACTTC; CDR3aa: CASSQEDSSYEQYF
d_gene: TRBD2; abundance: -; j_gene: TRBJ2-7; v_gene: TRBV12-3/TRBV12-4; CDR3nt: TGTGCCAGCAGTTTCGGAGCGGGAGGAGACGAGCAGTACTTC; CDR3aa: CASSFGAGGDEQYF
d_gene: TRBD1; abundance: -; j_gene: TRBJ2-2; v_gene: TRBV12-3/TRBV12-4; CDR3nt: TGTGCCAGCAGTCCCGGGACAGGGTCCACCGGGGAGCTGTTTTTT; CDR3aa: CASSPGTGSTGELFF
d_gene: -; abundance: -; j_gene: TRBJ2-2; v_gene: TRBV24-1; CDR3nt: TGTGCCACCAGTGACCTCGGGGATGAGACCGGGGAGCTGTTTTTT; CDR3aa: CATSDLGDETGELFF
d_gene: -; abundance: once; j_gene: TRBJ2-5; v_gene: TRBV6-2/TRBV6-3; CDR3nt: TGTGCCATCCAGACAACAGAGACCCAGTACTTC; CDR3aa: CAIQTTETQYF
d_gene: -; abundance: -; j_gene: TRBJ1-5; v_gene: TRBV7-8; CDR3nt: TGTGCCAGCAAAGAAGGACGTATTAGCAATCAGCCCCAGCATTTT; CDR3aa: CASKEGRISNQPQHF
d_gene: -; abundance: -; j_gene: TRBJ2-5; v_gene: TRBV20-1; CDR3nt: TGCAGTCAACGTGCGCCTCCAGGGACCCAGTACTTC; CDR3aa: CSQRAPPGTQYF
d_gene: TRBD2; abundance: few; j_gene: TRBJ2-1; v_gene: TRBV20-1; CDR3nt: TGCAGTGCCCGGACTAGCCGCTACAATGAGCAGTTCTTC; CDR3aa: CSARTSRYNEQFF